This T cell receptor (beta chain) was sequenced for a study of blood T cell repertoires in COVID-19. About the study: Acute and convalescent COVID-19 specimens originated in the United States, Italy and Spain. The analysed material was cDNA or gDNA that came from T cells, B-cell-depleted T cells, or PBMCs.

CDR3 length: 12 residues. Germline CDR1 is SNHLY and CDR2 is FYNNEI. Trimming took 5 bases from V and 7 from J, leaving 12 bases between them. Participants were placed into cohorts based on the clinical history they reported. TCRdb's copy holds only in-frame clones and misses some; the assay was immunoSEQ multiplex PCR. The table includes about 250,000 clones, roughly 86% detected once. Sequenced sample: PBMCs or T cells enriched from blood (not recorded which). The sequence derives from a woman aged 25-40 years with acute COVID-19. The chain couples TRBV2 to TRBJ2-7; D might be TRBD2 (6 bases). The chain's CDR3 is CASSRRAGEQYF. CDR3 sequence (DNA): TGTGCCAGCAGTCGGAGGGCGGGAGAGCAGTACTTC.